The clone carrying this T cell receptor beta chain was detected only a few times. Its antigen is not known. The sample comes from a study of Graves' ophthalmopathy and Graves' hyperthyroidism. Broader study findings: Clonotypes were expanded in thyroid at above 0.001 frequency, and most also appeared in blood. In predicting ophthalmopathy progression, the model reached roughly 69% sensitivity and 72.22% specificity.

Using RNA transcripts, the TCR beta CDR3 regions were amplified. The first round was an RT-PCR with HTBI primers, and the second round was a multiplex PCR. MiXCR was run by TCRdb on the multiplex PCR reads, yielding one entry per CDR3 protein. The top ten clones hold 8% to 9% of a sample with some 160,000 distinct CDR3 sequences, approximately 40% of them seen once. V was pared by 8 bases and J by 2 bases, with 18 bases between. In germline, CDR1 is SQVTM, CDR2 ANQGSEA. The CDR3 sequence is 14 residues long. Exclusion applied to patients with other autoimmune diseases, uncontrolled infections, pregnancy or lactation.

This sequence originates from a man aged 25-40 years with Graves' ophthalmopathy. The sequencing sample was made of peripheral blood. The rearrangement joins TRBV29-1 to TRBJ2-5; a possible D gene is TRBD2 (5 bases). The CDR3 coding sequence is TGCAGCACAAAGGAGCGGCAGGTACAAGAGACCCAGTACTTC. It translates to CSTKERQVQETQYF.